The 16 T cell receptor beta chains reported below all come from one sample, sequenced in a study of vaccination and CD4 T cells after COVID-19. The antigens of these receptors remain unknown. CD4+ T cells that had been cultured provided DNA sequenced with the Oncomine TCR Beta short-read assay. From the PCR reads, TCRdb called clonotypes with MiXCR, one entry per CDR3 protein. The repertoire holds some 11,000 distinct CDR3 sequences, approximately 40% seen once, with approximately 29% in the top ten. Treatment denoted: approximately nine-day PBMC culture with coronavirus spike peptide pools or control peptides (ViraFEST assay). Sequencing was carried out using CD4+ T cells from blood, cultured in vitro. These receptors were collected from a human donor who had recovered from COVID-19.

This clonotype has only a few counts. The V gene is TRBV7-9, the J gene TRBJ2-5; TRBD1 agrees at 9 bases. The CDR3 totals 15 residues. The germline V gene encodes CDR1 SEHNR and CDR2 FQNEAQ (reference sequence). V lost 5 bases, J lost 4 bases, and 8 bases stayed unmatched. The CDR3 reads CASSGYTGGRETQYF. The CDR3 DNA is TGTGCCAGCAGCGGATATACAGGGGGCCGAGAGACCCAGTACTTC.

This clonotype was counted only a few times. The J gene is TRBJ2-7, the V gene TRBV11-2; 8 bases agree with TRBD2. This CDR3 comprises 15 residues. Germline CDR1 SGHAT, CDR2 FQNNGV. Losses at the gene ends were 5 bases for V and 2 bases for J; bases not matched to a gene: 8. DNA for the CDR3: TGTGCCAGCAGCCCTGAGATAGCGGGGACCTACGAGCAGTACTTC. Encoded protein: CASSPEIAGTYEQYF.

V gene TRBV20-1 combines with J gene TRBJ2-7; 9 nucleotides align to TRBD2. From germline, CDR1 is DFQATT and CDR2 SNEGSKA (reference sequence). This CDR3 spans 15 amino acids. V shed 3 bases and J 5 bases; nucleotides not matched to a gene: 11. The CDR3 region is CSARNQAGGVDEQYF. CDR3 DNA: TGCAGTGCTAGGAATCAAGCGGGGGGCGTTGACGAGCAGTACTTC.

This clonotype turned up a few times. This chain joins TRBV24-1 and TRBJ2-7; 9 bases align to TRBD1. The CDR3 loop spans 15 amino acids. CDR1 KGHDR and CDR2 SFDVKD come from the germline V gene. V lost 3 bases and J lost 3; bases outside the gene matches: 5. CDR3: CATSDAGTGIYEQYF. CDR3 nucleotides: TGTGCCACCAGTGATGCCGGGACAGGGATCTACGAGCAGTACTTC.

This clonotype was seen only once. V usage is TRBV5-4 and J usage is TRBJ1-2; 10 bases agree with TRBD1. The CDR3 is 16 amino acids. Germline trimming cut 6 bases from V and 7 bases from J; bases unmatched to any gene: 15. From germline, CDR1 is SGHNT and CDR2 YYREEE (reference sequence). DNA of the CDR3: TGTGCCAGCACCCCGGGAGAGCCGACAGGGGGCATTGGCTACACCTTC. Amino acid sequence: CASTPGEPTGGIGYTF.

The chain is built from TRBV28 and TRBJ1-5; 7 nucleotides match TRBD1. Germline V gene data show CDR1 as MDHEN and CDR2 as SYDVKM. Unmatched junction bases numbered 5, after V lost 6 bases and J lost 6 bases. The CDR3 runs 13 residues. The CDR3 loop reads CASSDRESQPQHF. The DNA for the CDR3 is TGTGCCAGCAGCGACAGGGAAAGTCAGCCCCAGCATTTT.

The rearrangement joins TRBV28 to TRBJ1-1, with TRBD1 identical over 10 bases. V was pared by 11 bases and J by 1 base, with 7 bases of the junction left unmatched. Looked up from germline, CDR1 is MDHEN and CDR2 is SYDVKM. CDR3 size: 14 residues. CDR3 sequence reads: CAARQGARNTEAFF. The DNA for the CDR3 is TGTGCCGCAAGACAGGGGGCACGGAACACTGAAGCTTTCTTT.

This clonotype was counted only a few times. The CDR3 sequence is CASSYGGLKGAQHF. The CDR3 region has the DNA TGTGCCAGCAGTTACGGGGGTCTCAAAGGGGCCCAGCATTTT. The rearrangement joins TRBV6-5 to TRBJ1-5; D possibly corresponds to TRBD1 (5 bases). Germline loops: CDR1 MNHEY, CDR2 SVGAGI. V dropped 2 bases and J dropped 11 bases, with 16 bases sitting between them. The CDR3 is 14 amino acids.

This clonotype is hyperexpanded (1% or more) by share. This chain uses TRBV6-2 or TRBV6-3 with TRBJ1-6; D uncertain. This CDR3 is 14 amino acids long. Germline lookup yields CDR1 MNHEY and CDR2 SVGEGT. Trimming took off 8 bases at V and 7 bases at J, with 15 bases between the two ends. The CDR3 coding sequence is TGTGCCAGCGGCCAAGGGTCTGGAAATTCACCCCTCCACTTT. As protein: CASGQGSGNSPLHF.

In its sample, this clonotype was seen a few times. This chain joins TRBV6-1 and TRBJ2-7, with TRBD1 matching over 12 bases. The CDR3 loop spans 15 amino acids. J lost 6 bases, V lost 2 bases, and 5 bases had no gene match. The germline CDR1 and CDR2 sequences are MNHNS and SASEGT. CDR3 coding DNA: TGTGCCAGCAGTGAATCGGGACAGGGGGCCGGCGAGCAGTACTTC. Amino acid sequence: CASSESGQGAGEQYF.

The chain combines TRBV7-9 with TRBJ2-7; D gene ambiguous. Trimming stripped 4 bases from V and 1 base from J, with 11 bases between. CDR1 SEHNR and CDR2 FQNEAQ come from the germline V gene (reference sequence). The CDR3 contains 14 residues. The CDR3 DNA reads TGTGCCAGCAGCTACCCGGAACAGTCCTACGAGCAGTACTTC. Translating gives CASSYPEQSYEQYF.

The CDR3 reads CASSLAAGTGNTEAFF. Here the CDR3 DNA reads TGTGCCAGCAGCTTGGCTGCCGGGACAGGGAACACTGAAGCTTTCTTT. V is TRBV5-4 and J is TRBJ1-1; 8 bases line up with TRBD1. The CDR3 is 16 amino acids. Germline trimming cut 0 bases from V and 1 base from J; bases unmatched to any gene: 5. Germline loops: CDR1 SGHNT, CDR2 YYREEE (reference sequence).

This chain links TRBV5-8 with TRBJ1-5; D remains unclear. CDR3 length equals 12 residues. Trimming shortened V by 2 bases and J by 5 bases, and 5 bases separated the two germline ends. Germline assignment: CDR1 SGHTS and CDR2 YDEGEE. The CDR3 DNA reads as TGTGCCAGCAGCTTACTTCATCAGCCCCAGCATTTT. Its protein is CASSLLHQPQHF.

This clonotype has a handful of counts. The chain recombines TRBV6-4 with TRBJ1-2; TRBD1 agrees at 7 bases. CDR1 and CDR2 (germline): MRHNA, SNTAGT. This CDR3 has 14 amino acids. V lost 0 bases, J lost 4 bases, and 2 bases stayed unmatched. The CDR3 DNA follows: TGTGCCAGCAGTGACTCCAGGGGGATCTATGGCTACACCTTC. It encodes CASSDSRGIYGYTF.

The chain recombines TRBV4-2 with TRBJ1-2, with a possible D match to TRBD1 (6 bases). The CDR3 spans 18 residues. Trimming took 0 bases from V and 2 from J, leaving 19 bases between them. Germline V gives CDR1 LGHNA, CDR2 YNFKEQ. The chain's CDR3 is CASSQEGGGNGLNYGYTF. The DNA for the CDR3 is TGTGCCAGCAGCCAAGAGGGGGGGGGCAATGGGTTGAACTATGGCTACACCTTC.

The chain links TRBV6-5 to TRBJ2-1, with 7 nucleotides matching TRBD2. Trimming cost V 2 bases and J 0 bases; bases outside gene matches: 1. Germline lookup yields CDR1 MNHEY and CDR2 SVGAGI. The CDR3 loop spans 15 amino acids. The CDR3 region is CASSYGEGSYNEQFF. DNA for the CDR3: TGTGCCAGCAGTTACGGGGAGGGCTCCTACAATGAGCAGTTCTTC.